This entry is about one TCR beta chain. With 0 bases clipped from V and 8 bases from J, the junction kept 2 bases outside the gene matches. This CDR3 is 14 amino acids long. The germline gives CDR1 SGHNT, CDR2 YENEEA. This specimen belongs to a study of blood T cell repertoires in COVID-19. Background on the study: The United States, Italy and Spain supplied acute and convalescent COVID-19 samples. T cells, B-cell-depleted T cells, or PBMCs supplied cDNA or gDNA.

The assay was immunoSEQ multiplex PCR, and TCRdb's table has in-frame clones only and misses some. The profile covers 300,000 to 350,000 clones, with roughly 87% appearing a single time and 7.5% to 10% taken by the ten largest. Sequenced material: peripheral blood. This TCR came from a man under 40 with COVID-19, enrolled during active disease. The V and J genes are TRBV11-3 and TRBJ2-1; TRBD1 aligns across 9 bases. CDR3 sequence: CASSLEQGAHEQFF. CDR3 nucleotides: TGTGCCAGCAGCTTAGAACAGGGGGCCCATGAGCAGTTCTTC. The full variable domain, with the rest looked up from reference TRBV11-3 and TRBJ2-1, is EAGVVQSPRYKIIEKKQPVAFWCNPISGHNTLYWYLQNLGQGPELLIRYENEEAVDDSQLPKDRFSAERLKGVDSTLKIQPAELGDSAVYLCASSLEQGAHEQFFGPGTRLTVL.